The clone carrying this T cell receptor (beta chain) was seen only a few times. Its specificity is unknown. This record comes from a study of molecular identifiers for immune sequencing clone quantification. The V gene lost 10 bases and the J gene lost 5 bases, with 18 bases spanning the gap. There are 14 residues in the CDR3. Germline CDR1 and CDR2: SNHLY and FYNNEI. TCRdb reprocessed the PCR reads with MiXCR, giving one entry per CDR3 protein. The repertoire holds about half a million distinct CDR3 sequences, with 20% to 25% as singletons. Findings and caveats of the study: Highly expanded clones may be undercounted when identical TCR molecules share barcodes.

The genes are TRBV2 and TRBJ2-1, with D possibly being TRBD1 (5 bases). Input material: naive CD8+ T cells from blood, with Jurkat cell RNA spiked in. As for subset: FACS-sorted CD8+CD4-CCR7+CD45RA+ naive T cells. The sequence was obtained from a human donor in good health. Some libraries in this study had Jurkat cell RNA spiked in. CDR3 sequence reads: CAILNPKGNNEQFF. The CDR3 DNA sequence: TGTGCCATTCTTAACCCCAAGGGGAACAATGAGCAGTTCTTC.